A selection of T cell receptor beta chains follows, all from one sample in a study of T-cell reconstitution after alpha-beta-depleted transplantation in children. From the PCR reads, TCRdb called clonotypes with MiXCR, one entry per CDR3 protein. The sample contains 500,000 to 650,000 distinct CDR3 sequences, around 10% of which appear only once. The sequences come from PBMCs, mostly from graft donor cells, collected 180 days after TCRalphabeta/CD19-depleted stem cell transplant. The receptors derive from a female patient between 2 and 15 years old who had a stem cell transplant for aplastic anemia, so the T cells may come from the graft donor. Both conserved end residues are trimmed from each CDR3. Clone size is given for some rows only: seen once, a few or many times, or a class if the clone is expanded.

V	J	size	CDR3
TRBV12-3/TRBV12-4	TRBJ2-1	-	ASITAFGEQF
TRBV11-3	TRBJ2-1	-	ASTFGKASRRPSYNEQF
TRBV29-1	TRBJ1-2	-	SVDRDYYGYT
TRBV20-1	TRBJ1-3	few	SARAGGSGNTIY
TRBV18	TRBJ2-3	few	ASSPLLAGGYTDTQY
TRBV4-3	TRBJ1-2	few	ASSQTGQGYGYT
TRBV7-9	TRBJ2-7	-	ASSFGAGGYEQY
TRBV4-3	TRBJ2-7	few	ASSQVGFGVGYEQY
TRBV25-1	TRBJ1-2	few	ASSPTGGYYGYT
TRBV6-1	TRBJ2-1	-	ASSPSGRPSNEQF
TRBV2	TRBJ2-3	few	ASSDQGSSTDTQY
TRBV3-1	TRBJ2-1	-	ASSHGGGEIYNEQF
TRBV2	TRBJ2-4	-	ASLGLILPRAKNIQY
TRBV13	TRBJ2-3	few	ASSWDRADTQY
TRBV12-3/TRBV12-4	TRBJ1-5	few	ASSWDGSNQPQH
TRBV25-1	TRBJ2-3	few	ASSTPGQSTDTQY